A single T cell receptor (beta chain) is shown here with its context. Per the authors' pipeline: Reference gene primer amplification in the assay estimated nucleated cell counts. Only in-frame clones appear in the TCRdb table, and some are missing; sequencing was by immunoSEQ multiplex PCR. The V and J calls and clone size come from that table; D and trimming were worked out from the DNA. Of roughly 200,000 clones detected, 70% to 85% appear once; the ten largest clones hold around 5.5%. This record comes from a study of blood T cell repertoires in COVID-19. The overall study: T cells, B-cell-depleted T cells, or PBMCs supplied cDNA or gDNA.

Those who participated ranged in age from roughly 18 to 90 years and resided in about two dozen US areas. Grouping used clinical history reported by participants in a survey and questionnaire. Germline lookup yields CDR1 SQVTM and CDR2 ANQGSEA. There are 13 residues in the CDR3. Trimming removed 7 bases at V and 3 bases at J, with 15 bases between. Sequences were obtained from PBMCs or T cells enriched from blood (not recorded which). This chain joins TRBV29-1 and TRBJ2-5, with TRBD1 as a possible D gene (6 bases). The clonotype originates from a woman aged 60-70 years with acute COVID-19. The CDR3 DNA reads TGCAGCGCCGGACAGAAGTTAAAAGAGACCCAGTACTTC. The encoded protein is CSAGQKLKETQYF.